One and the same sample provided the 3 T cell receptor beta chains below, sequenced in a study of blood T cell repertoires in COVID-19. Using immunoSEQ multiplex PCR, the repertoire was profiled, and TCRdb retains in-frame clones only, with some absent. Among about 180,000 clones listed, 88% were seen once. Input material: peripheral blood. The receptors were sampled from a woman in her twenties or thirties with acute or convalescent COVID-19.

The CDR3 sequence is CASSQGHYSSNNEKLFF. CDR3 nucleotide sequence: TGTGCCAGCAGCCAAGGTCACTATTCGTCCAATAATGAAAAACTGTTTTTT. The gene calls are TRBV4-2 and TRBJ1-4, with D unresolved. The CDR3 is 17 amino acids. CDR1 LGHNA and CDR2 YNFKEQ come from the germline V gene. V dropped 1 base and J dropped 4 bases, with 16 bases sitting between them.

The chain has TRBV5-1 and TRBJ2-1; D may be TRBD1 (5 bases). Germline V lookup: CDR1 SGHRS, CDR2 YFSETQ. CDR3 length: 14 amino acids. V lost 0 bases and J lost 7, with 11 bases in between. CDR3 nucleotide sequence: TGCGCCAGCAGCTTGGACAGGTACATTAATGAGCAGTTCTTC. Amino acids: CASSLDRYINEQFF.

The chain joins TRBV10-3 to TRBJ2-1; 7 bases fit TRBD1. Losses at the gene ends were 5 bases for V and 4 bases for J; bases not matched to a gene: 5. The CDR3 runs to 14 residues. Germline CDR1 is ENHRY and CDR2 is SYGVKD. Written as DNA, the CDR3 is TGTGCCATCAGTAGACAGGGCTCGTACAATGAGCAGTTCTTC. This codes for CAISRQGSYNEQFF.